These T cell receptor beta chains were read from a single sample in a study of control samples from healthy donors and cancer patients. Measured with immunoSEQ multiplex PCR; TCRdb has only the in-frame clones, and not every one. Found here are roughly 130,000 clones, under 95% of them singletons; the top ten hold 8.6%. What was sequenced was blood. Source of these receptors: a man aged 18 to 29 in good health. Both conserved end residues are trimmed from each CDR3.

>TRBJ1-2|TRBV2|12
ASSVRAGADGYT
>TRBJ1-1|TRBV10-3|10
AVQAPPAEAF
>TRBJ1-1|TRBV11-2|11
ASSLDRQGSLI
>TRBJ2-1|TRBV6-2/TRBV6-3|12
ASSYSGEADEQF
>TRBJ1-2|TRBV6-5|14
ASSYGGGQVRYGYT
>TRBJ1-6|TRBV6-6|10
ASRAGNSPLH
>TRBJ1-4|TRBV10-3|12
AIRSGATNEKLF
>TRBJ1-2|TRBV2|9
ASSVGQGCT
>TRBJ2-2|TRBV5-1|11
ASSFRATGELF
>TRBJ1-2|TRBV6-1|9
ASSRRGGYT
>TRBJ1-1|TRBV29-1|13
SVQQVSLRGAEAF
>TRBJ2-7|TRBV6-1|14
ASSELFLDGPHEQY
>TRBJ2-2|TRBV2|12
ASRASENTGELF
>TRBJ2-3|TRBV7-3|13
ASSYRGLGADTQY
>TRBJ2-7|TRBV9|15
ASSVGLAGGQAYEQY
>TRBJ2-5|TRBV12-3/TRBV12-4|9
ASSLSETQY
>TRBJ2-7|TRBV12-3/TRBV12-4|11
ASSLDALYEQY
>TRBJ2-1|TRBV18|13
ASSPPEKLGNEQF
>TRBJ2-1|TRBV7-9|12
ASSLGSSYNEQF
>TRBJ2-7|TRBV6-5|13
ASSPRDRVAYEQY
>TRBJ2-1|TRBV30|11
AWDRGVGNEQF
>TRBJ1-2|TRBV27|13
ASSLRDTPPVGYT
>TRBJ1-4|TRBV30|11
AWRGRGGEKLF
>TRBJ2-5|TRBV6-5|11
ARGHSDGVTQY
>TRBJ2-7|TRBV18|12
ASSSGTGGYEQY
>TRBJ2-1|TRBV4-1|12
ASSQDSRGYEQF
>TRBJ2-5|TRBV19|13
ASSIGTLGWETQY
>TRBJ2-7|TRBV5-5|12
ASSLVINSYEQY
>TRBJ1-5|TRBV5-1|11
ASSFQGGQPQH